These 14 T cell receptor beta chains share one sample of origin, sequenced in a study of CD8 T cells in ankylosing spondylitis. TCRdb called the 5' RACE reads again in MiXCR, with one record for every CDR3 protein. The sample yields hundreds of thousands of distinct CDR3 sequences, roughly 10% seen once. No cognate antigen is known for these TCRs. Study-level findings and limits: A TCR beta motif of several highly homologous variants appeared characteristic of ankylosing spondylitis blood.

The sequenced sample consisted of blood, either unsorted or a sorted T cell fraction (not recorded which). The receptor set was obtained from a male donor with ankylosing spondylitis.

This clonotype was counted a few times. The genes are TRBV9 and TRBJ1-2; no definite D call. V lost 4 bases and J 0 bases, leaving 16 bases between the germline ends. The germline gives CDR1 SGDLS, CDR2 YYNGEE. This CDR3 has 16 residues. CDR3 sequence reads: CASSNPRGSSNYGYTF. CDR3 nucleotides: TGTGCCAGCAGCAACCCGCGGGGTTCGTCTAACTATGGCTACACCTTC.

CDR3 DNA: TGCGCCAGCAGCTATCTTACGAGTCAAGAGACCCAGTACTTC. This sequence encodes CASSYLTSQETQYF. V and J are TRBV5-1 and TRBJ2-5; D not resolved. V was clipped by 3 bases and J by 2 bases, with 11 bases between them. Germline-derived CDR1 and CDR2 are SGHRS and YFSETQ. This CDR3 region has 14 residues.

This chain uses TRBV11-1 with TRBJ2-7; D is ambiguous. CDR3 length: 13 amino acids. Trimming took off 3 bases at V and 3 bases at J, with 9 bases between the two ends. From germline, CDR1 is SGHAT and CDR2 FQDESV (reference sequence). This chain's CDR3 is CASSLPDRYEQYF. As DNA, the CDR3 is TGTGCCAGCAGCTTGCCTGATCGCTACGAGCAGTACTTC.

In its sample, this clonotype was seen a few times. V and J are TRBV7-6 and TRBJ1-2, with a weak D call TRBD1 (5 bases). The CDR3 spans 13 residues. Germline assignment: CDR1 SGHVS and CDR2 FNYEAQ. Trimming stripped 2 bases from V and 11 bases from J, with 15 bases between. CDR3 DNA sequence: TGTGCCAGCAGCTTATCGGGGGGGAAGGGTTACACCTTC. Translating it yields CASSLSGGKGYTF.

The chain couples TRBV15 to TRBJ1-5; 8 bases line up with TRBD1. Germline V gene lookup returns CDR1 LNHNV and CDR2 YYDKDF (reference sequence). V trimming: 5 bases; J trimming: 0 bases; junction bases outside the gene matches: 12. The CDR3 spans 18 residues. DNA of the CDR3: TGTGCCACCAGCGGCCCAAGGACAGGGTCCGTTAGCAATCAGCCCCAGCATTTT. It translates to CATSGPRTGSVSNQPQHF.

This clonotype turned up a few times. The rearrangement uses TRBV5-6 and TRBJ2-7; 8 positions match TRBD1. The CDR3 is made up of 13 amino acids. Germline CDR1 and CDR2: SGHDT and YYEEEE. J lost 5 bases, V lost 0 bases, and 1 base had no gene match. CDR3 sequence (DNA): TGTGCCAGCAGCTTGGCGGGACAGGACGAGCAGTACTTC. Protein product: CASSLAGQDEQYF.

This clonotype has only a few counts. J is TRBJ2-5 and V is TRBV9; tentatively, D is TRBD2 (7 bases). Germline V gives CDR1 SGDLS, CDR2 YYNGEE. The CDR3 covers 14 residues. V lost 0 bases to trimming and J lost 4 bases, with 10 bases between them. CDR3 sequence: CASSVDRGGETQYF. CDR3 bases: TGTGCCAGCAGCGTAGATAGGGGGGGAGAGACCCAGTACTTC.

V is TRBV20-1 and J is TRBJ2-3; D unresolved. Germline lookup yields CDR1 DFQATT and CDR2 SNEGSKA (reference sequence). The CDR3 covers 14 residues. Trimming stripped 2 bases from V and 5 bases from J, with 14 bases between. The CDR3 coding sequence is TGCAGTGCTAGATCCGGGCGTTGGATAGATACGCAGTATTTT. This translates into CSARSGRWIDTQYF.

The rearrangement links TRBV5-5 to TRBJ2-7, with unresolved D. The CDR3 has 14 amino acids. CDR1 and CDR2 from the germline V gene are SGHKS and YYEKEE (reference sequence). V was pared by 6 bases and J by 2 bases, with 15 bases between. Written as DNA, the CDR3 is TGTGCCAGCACTATTAGCAGCCAGACCTACGAGCAGTACTTC. Translation: CASTISSQTYEQYF.

This chain uses TRBV5-5 with TRBJ1-1; D unclear. The CDR3 spans 14 residues. Per the germline V gene, CDR1 is SGHKS and CDR2 is YYEKEE (reference sequence). Trimming took off 0 bases at V and 4 bases at J, with 10 bases between the two ends. CDR3 nucleotides: TGTGCCAGCAGCTTGGCCGCGATGGCCACTGAAGCTTTCTTT. Its protein is CASSLAAMATEAFF.

In this sample, this clonotype turned up many times. This sequence joins TRBV7-2 and TRBJ2-5, with D tentatively TRBD2 (6 bases). The CDR3 has 14 residues. Per the germline V gene, CDR1 is SGHTA and CDR2 is FQGNSA. Deletions cut 1 base from V and 5 bases from J, with 11 bases between. The CDR3, as DNA: TGTGCCAGCAGCTTAGGGGGGGATGGGGAGACCCAGTACTTC. Its protein is CASSLGGDGETQYF.

The rearrangement uses TRBV19 and TRBJ2-3, with a possible D match to TRBD2 (6 bases). Germline CDR1 is LNHDA and CDR2 is SQIVND (reference sequence). The CDR3 contains 15 residues. The germline V and J ends were trimmed by 3 bases and 2 bases, with 12 bases remaining between them. CDR3 nucleotide sequence: TGTGCCAGTAGTATTCTGGCGGGATTCACAGATACGCAGTATTTT. Its protein product is CASSILAGFTDTQYF.

Only a few counts were recorded for this clonotype. The chain uses TRBV4-3 and TRBJ2-5; D is unresolved. The CDR3 extends over 14 amino acids. Trimming took 0 bases from V and 5 from J, leaving 10 bases between them. Germline V CDR1 and CDR2: LGHNA, YSLEER. The CDR3 spells CASSQDRLVETQYF. The CDR3 DNA reads TGCGCCAGCAGCCAAGATAGGCTAGTTGAGACCCAGTACTTC.

The sample holds a few counts of this clonotype. Here the CDR3 reads CSARSRDRGNSPLHF. DNA for the CDR3: TGCAGTGCTAGATCGAGGGACAGGGGTAATTCACCCCTCCACTTT. The chain links TRBV20-1 to TRBJ1-6; 10 nucleotides match TRBD1. CDR1 and CDR2 from the germline V gene are DFQATT and SNEGSKA (reference sequence). The length of the CDR3 is 15 residues. J was trimmed by 6 bases and V by 2 bases; bases with no gene match: 4.